These 28 T cell receptor beta chains were all obtained from the same sample, sequenced in a study of T-cell reconstitution after alpha-beta-depleted transplantation in children. TCRbeta library construction was performed incorporating unique molecular identifiers. One entry per CDR3 protein, called by TCRdb with MiXCR from the PCR reads. This sample has roughly 280,000 distinct CDR3 sequences; 11% occur once, and the top ten carry around 24%. The sequencing used peripheral blood, collected 180 days after TCRalphabeta/CD19-depleted stem cell transplant. The receptors were sampled from a male patient under 10 years old who had a stem cell transplant for chronic granulomatous disease, so the T cells may come from the graft donor.

Comments on this clonotype: Being one base from a much bigger clone, this may be a read error. The DNA of the CDR3 is TGTGCCAGCAGTATATCGGGACAGGGGTATCAGCCCCAGCATTTT. Translating it yields CASSISGQGYQPQHF. The rearrangement links TRBV27 to TRBJ1-5; 10 nucleotides line up with TRBD1. Germline V gene sequence: CDR1 MNHEY, CDR2 SMNVEV (reference sequence). The CDR3 runs to 15 residues.

This clonotype was counted many times. CDR3 loop: CASSSTSGSGSYNEQFF. Written as DNA, the CDR3 is TGCGCCAGCAGCTCAACGAGCGGGAGTGGCTCCTACAATGAGCAGTTCTTC. The chain combines TRBV5-1 with TRBJ2-1; 8 positions match TRBD2. The CDR3 runs to 17 residues. Losses at the gene ends were 3 bases for V and 0 bases for J; bases not matched to a gene: 8. CDR1 is SGHRS and CDR2 is YFSETQ in the germline V gene.

This clonotype was picked up many times. The rearrangement links TRBV20-1 to TRBJ1-2; TRBD1 matches at 8 bases. Germline CDR1 and CDR2: DFQATT and SNEGSKA (reference sequence). Unmatched junction bases numbered 13, after V lost 2 bases and J lost 8 bases. CDR3 length: 15 amino acids. In DNA, the CDR3 is TGCAGTGCTAGAATCCCAGGACAGGGTCTAAGGGGCTACACCTTC. This translates into CSARIPGQGLRGYTF.

This clonotype was observed a handful of times. The rearrangement joins TRBV12-3 or TRBV12-4 to TRBJ2-7, with TRBD2 matching 12 bases. The CDR3 runs to 16 residues. The junction had 11 bases not matched to a gene; V was cut back by 5 bases and J by 6 bases. The CDR3 nucleotides are TGTGCCAGCAGTGAAAAAACCCAACTAGCGGGGGGCGAGCAGTACTTC. Protein product: CASSEKTQLAGGEQYF.

This clonotype is deemed medium-sized. The chain is built from TRBV5-1 and TRBJ2-1; D possibly corresponds to TRBD2 (5 bases). There are 15 residues in the CDR3. V dropped 4 bases and J dropped 5 bases, with 16 bases sitting between them. The germline CDR1 and CDR2 sequences are SGHRS and YFSETQ. CDR3 loop: CASSPLVIGDNEQFF. The CDR3 DNA is TGCGCCAGCAGCCCCCTTGTTATCGGGGACAATGAGCAGTTCTTC.

There are many counts of this clonotype. V gene TRBV20-1 combines with J gene TRBJ2-2; D ambiguous. The germline V gene has CDR1 DFQATT and CDR2 SNEGSKA (reference sequence). The CDR3 covers 15 residues. The V gene lost 6 bases and the J gene lost 1 base, with 15 bases spanning the gap. CDR3 loop: CSASPAFWNTGELFF. CDR3 nucleotides: TGCAGTGCCAGCCCTGCTTTCTGGAACACCGGGGAGCTGTTTTTT.

This clonotype was detected many times. This chain uses TRBV20-1 with TRBJ2-1; D gene unclear. The CDR3 is 13 amino acids. Between the trimmed V and J ends, which lost 1 base and 7 bases, there was a span of 11 bases. CDR1 is DFQATT and CDR2 is SNEGSKA in the germline V gene (reference sequence). The CDR3 bases are TGCAGTGCTAGAGTCCCCTCACGGAATGAGCAGTTCTTC. This encodes CSARVPSRNEQFF.

This clonotype was picked up many times. CDR3 amino acids: CSVGTSYGTDTQYF. CDR3 coding DNA: TGCAGCGTAGGGACCTCTTACGGCACAGATACGCAGTATTTT. This chain links TRBV29-1 with TRBJ2-3; either TRBD1 or TRBD2 may fit D (5 bases each). The V end was cut by 6 bases, the J end by 1 base, with 14 bases between. Germline values: CDR1 SQVTM, CDR2 ANQGSEA. The length of the CDR3 is 14 residues.

This clonotype was detected ten times or more. The chain uses TRBV20-1 and TRBJ2-7, with D possibly being TRBD2 (5 bases). The V and J ends lost 2 bases and 0 bases respectively, with 11 bases between them. CDR3 length: 14 residues. Per germline, CDR1 DFQATT and CDR2 SNEGSKA (reference sequence). For the CDR3, the DNA is TGCAGTGCTAGATCCGGACTCCTCTCCTACGAGCAGTACTTC. Translating gives CSARSGLLSYEQYF.

As concerns this clonotype: A junction boundary mismatches the germline segment, possibly from a read error. The J gene is TRBJ2-7, the V gene TRBV20-1; D might be TRBD2 (5 bases). This CDR3 is built from 13 residues. Germline V gives CDR1 DFQATT, CDR2 SNEGSKA (reference sequence). The CDR3 bases are TGCAGTGCGCAAGAACTGAGCGACTACGAGCAATACTTC. Amino acids: CSAQELSDYEQYF.

The table lists this clonotype with many counts. The gene calls are TRBV2 and TRBJ2-5; 7 bases are a match to TRBD1. Per germline, CDR1 SNHLY and CDR2 FYNNEI. V trimming: 7 bases; J trimming: 5 bases; junction bases outside the gene matches: 4. The CDR3 sequence is 12 residues long. The CDR3 DNA is TGTGCCAGCAAAGGGGGCTGGGAGACCCAGTACTTC. Its protein is CASKGGWETQYF. The full variable domain, completed using reference TRBV2 and TRBJ2-5, is EPEVTQTPSHQVTQMGQEVILRCVPISNHLYFYWYRQILGQKVEFLVSFYNNEISEKSEIFDDQFSVERPDGSNFTLKIRSTKLEDSAMYFCASKGGWETQYFGPGTRLLVL.

This clonotype was observed at least ten times. This chain uses TRBV27 with TRBJ2-1; 12 positions match TRBD2. V lost 5 bases to trimming and J lost 6 bases; unmatched junction nucleotides: 11. Germline V CDR1 and CDR2: MNHEY, SMNVEV (reference sequence). The length of the CDR3 is 17 residues. The CDR3 spells CASSPPPLAGGPNEQFF. The CDR3, as DNA: TGTGCCAGCAGTCCCCCTCCGCTAGCGGGAGGGCCCAATGAGCAGTTCTTC.

This clonotype came up many times. The chain recombines TRBV7-2 with TRBJ2-7; no clear D. Germline-derived CDR1 and CDR2 are SGHTA and FQGNSA. Trimming removed 6 bases at V and 6 bases at J, with 12 bases between. The CDR3 consists of 12 residues. The CDR3 DNA reads as TGTGCCAGCAGGATCAACGGTCCCGAGCAGTACTTC. It is translated as CASRINGPEQYF.

This clonotype has ten or more counts. The chain carries TRBV7-2 and TRBJ2-7; no clear D gene. The V gene's germline CDR1 is SGHTA and CDR2 FQGNSA. The CDR3 length is 15 residues. V was trimmed by 6 bases and J by 3 bases, leaving 18 bases between them. DNA of the CDR3: TGTGCCAGCAGTCCCCGTCTGACTTGGCACTACGAGCAGTACTTC. Translating gives CASSPRLTWHYEQYF.

This clonotype showed up many times. The chain uses TRBV7-2 and TRBJ2-1; 9 bases agree with TRBD2. After removal of 6 bases from V and 4 bases from J, the junction contained 7 bases not matched to a gene. The CDR3 loop spans 15 amino acids. Per the germline V gene, CDR1 is SGHTA and CDR2 is FQGNSA. The CDR3 sequence is CASSRNSGSYNEQFF. The CDR3 coding sequence is TGTGCCAGCAGTCGTAATAGCGGGAGTTACAATGAGCAGTTCTTC.

This clonotype was recorded many times. The V gene is TRBV20-1, the J gene TRBJ1-6; D not resolved. The CDR3 spans 16 residues. V was pared by 5 bases and J by 0 bases, with 14 bases between. Germline CDR1 and CDR2: DFQATT and SNEGSKA (reference sequence). CDR3 in amino acids: CSASPLASSYNSPLHF. The CDR3 DNA reads as TGCAGTGCTTCCCCCCTCGCTAGCTCCTATAATTCACCCCTCCACTTT.

For this clonotype: Possible read error: a much larger clone is one base away. The V and J genes are TRBV29-1 and TRBJ2-1; TRBD1 is a possible D gene (5 bases). V was trimmed by 3 bases and J by 5 bases, leaving 8 bases between them. Germline V gene lookup returns CDR1 SQVTM and CDR2 ANQGSEA. This CDR3 comprises 12 residues. CDR3 in DNA: TGCAGCGTTGAGGTAGGGGACAATGAGCAGTTCTTC. Protein: CSVEVGDNEQFF.

Many counts were recorded for this clonotype. The chain links TRBV6-2 or TRBV6-3 to TRBJ2-7; D perhaps matches TRBD1 (6 bases). The CDR3 has 14 residues. The V and J ends lost 2 bases and 7 bases respectively, with 15 bases between them. Germline values: CDR1 MNHEY, CDR2 SVGEGT. CDR3 in DNA: TGTGCCAGCAGTTACGGTACAGGGCGGAAGGAGCAGTACTTC. This translates into CASSYGTGRKEQYF.

This clonotype was found many times. This rearrangement joins TRBV20-1 to TRBJ2-5; D possibly uses TRBD1 or TRBD2 (6 bases each). The CDR3 contains 13 residues. Trimming pared 7 bases from V and 4 bases from J, leaving 16 bases between. Looked up from germline, CDR1 is DFQATT and CDR2 is SNEGSKA (reference sequence). Here the CDR3 DNA reads TGCAGTGATCGGGGGCTAGTGGGAGAGACCCAGTACTTC. Its protein is CSDRGLVGETQYF.

This clonotype has at least ten counts. The V gene is TRBV5-6, the J gene TRBJ2-6; D ambiguous. The germline V and J ends were trimmed by 4 bases and 0 bases, with 14 bases remaining between them. Germline V CDR1 and CDR2: SGHDT, YYEEEE. The CDR3 extends over 17 amino acids. As DNA, the CDR3 is TGTGCCAGCAGCCTGGATCTTAAGGTCTCTGGGGCCAACGTCCTGACTTTC. It specifies CASSLDLKVSGANVLTF.

This clonotype has a count of ten or more. The chain has TRBV11-2 and TRBJ2-7; 7 nucleotides match TRBD1. Germline V gene lookup returns CDR1 SGHAT and CDR2 FQNNGV. The CDR3 consists of 14 residues. Germline trimming cut 5 bases from V and 1 base from J; bases unmatched to any gene: 5. The DNA of the CDR3 is TGTGCCAGCAGCATAATACAGGGGTCCTACGAGCAGTACTTC. It encodes CASSIIQGSYEQYF.

This clonotype was observed many times. The V and J genes are TRBV5-1 and TRBJ2-5; D unclear. The CDR3 sequence is 11 residues long. V dropped 0 bases and J dropped 5 bases, with 2 bases sitting between them. Germline CDR1 SGHRS, CDR2 YFSETQ. CDR3 DNA sequence: TGCGCCAGCAGCTTGGATGAGACCCAGTACTTC. Protein sequence: CASSLDETQYF.

This clonotype has ten or more counts. The rearrangement links TRBV5-1 to TRBJ2-2, with unresolved D. V lost 2 bases, J lost 2 bases, and 4 bases lay in between. Germline V CDR1 and CDR2: SGHRS, YFSETQ. The CDR3 consists of 13 residues. CDR3 bases: TGCGCCAGCAGCTTCGACAACACCGGGGAGCTGTTTTTT. Translation: CASSFDNTGELFF.

The gene calls are TRBV7-3 and TRBJ2-1, with TRBD1 matching 9 bases. CDR1 SGHTA and CDR2 FQGTGA come from the germline V gene. The trim removed 6 bases at V and 10 bases at J, leaving 10 bases unmatched. The CDR3 covers 14 residues. The CDR3 DNA reads as TGTGCCAGCAGTTCCCGGGACAGGGTGAGCGAGCAGTTCTTC. This codes for CASSSRDRVSEQFF.

In its sample, this clonotype was seen many times. The CDR3 protein is CSVEVGRGWLHF. In DNA, the CDR3 is TGCAGCGTTGAAGTTGGCAGGGGCTGGCTCCACTTT. The chain has TRBV29-1 and TRBJ1-6; tentative D call: TRBD1 (6 bases). Trimming took off 1 base at V and 16 bases at J, with 14 bases between the two ends. Looked up from germline, CDR1 is SQVTM and CDR2 is ANQGSEA. The CDR3 is made up of 12 amino acids.

This clonotype came up many times. The chain uses TRBV27 and TRBJ2-3, with D perhaps given as TRBD1 or TRBD2 (6 bases each). Germline V gene data show CDR1 as MNHEY and CDR2 as SMNVEV (reference sequence). V dropped 5 bases and J dropped 4 bases, with 19 bases sitting between them. The CDR3 is 16 residues long. The CDR3 coding sequence is TGTGCCAGCAGTCCAGGTGGCAGGGGAGGCGCAGATACGCAGTATTTT. The encoded protein is CASSPGGRGGADTQYF.

This clonotype showed up many times. As DNA, the CDR3 is TGCGCCAGCAGCTTGTGGACTAGAGGGGTGATTACCTACGAGCAGTACTTC. Its protein is CASSLWTRGVITYEQYF. The V gene is TRBV5-1, the J gene TRBJ2-7; 7 bases map to TRBD2. The CDR3 consists of 17 residues. With 1 base clipped from V and 2 bases from J, the junction kept 12 bases outside the gene matches. From germline, CDR1 is SGHRS and CDR2 YFSETQ.

This clonotype has at least ten counts. The rearrangement uses TRBV3-1 and TRBJ1-2; no firm D call. The V and J ends lost 1 base and 8 bases respectively, with 8 bases between them. The germline V gene encodes CDR1 LGHDT and CDR2 YNNKEL (reference sequence). The CDR3 spans 12 residues. CDR3 region: CASSQGGFGYTF. In nucleotides, the CDR3 is TGTGCCAGCAGCCAAGGGGGTTTCGGCTACACCTTC.